This paragraph reports one T cell receptor (beta chain). Its antigen is unidentified. The RNA input was roughly 0.45 to 1 ug, and it was reverse transcribed with random hexamers. With immunoSEQ multiplex PCR, TCR beta CDR3 was amplified across 54 Vbeta and 13 Jbeta. TCRdb re-called the immunoSEQ multiplex PCR reads through MiXCR, storing one row per CDR3 protein. The data contain fewer than 80,000 distinct CDR3 sequences, 85% to 95% of them singletons. The data belong to a study of CD8 T cells in Susac syndrome. Whole-study results and caveats: The study's TCR sequencing and HLA analysis drew on a certain number of individuals. That number was acknowledged as relatively small.

Germline V gene data show CDR1 as SQVTM and CDR2 as ANQGSEA. CDR3 size: 16 residues. The V and J ends lost 6 bases and 2 bases respectively, with 22 bases between them. Material for sequencing was CD8+ T cells from PBMCs. V and J are TRBV29-1 and TRBJ1-2; a weak D match, TRBD1 (5 bases). This receptor was taken from a human donor with multiple sclerosis. The chain's CDR3 is CSVAGTGRSANYGYTF. The DNA of the CDR3 is TGCAGCGTGGCCGGGACTGGACGTTCTGCCAACTATGGCTACACCTTC.